What follows describes a single T cell receptor (beta chain). Germline CDR1 is ENHRY and CDR2 is SYGVKD. The CDR3 loop spans 15 amino acids. Unmatched junction bases numbered 7, after V lost 2 bases and J lost 5 bases. The sample belongs to a study of blood T cell repertoires in COVID-19. Original processing methods: Amplification from reference gene primers served as the basis for estimated nucleated cell counts. The assay was immunoSEQ multiplex PCR, and TCRdb's table has in-frame clones only and misses some. V and J calls plus clone size are reproduced from that table; the DNA served to infer D and trimming. The repertoire holds 250,000 to 300,000 clones, around 78% seen once, with about 4.9% in the top ten.

The TCR was taken from a man aged 55-75 years who had recovered from COVID-19. Specimen: peripheral blood. The rearrangement links TRBV10-3 to TRBJ2-3; 7 bases fit TRBD2. The CDR3 nucleotides are TGTGCCATCAGTGAGGGGGGGGGTACGGGAGATACGCAGTATTTT. Translating gives CAISEGGGTGDTQYF.